A single sample is the source of the 2 T cell receptor beta chains below, sequenced in a study of beta chain features in type 1 diabetes. Study-wide results and limits: Within each of all four CD4+ subsets, Type 1 diabetes patients had TCRB CDR3s that were moderately but significantly shorter.

Their antigens remain unidentified. The investigators reverse transcribed all of the isolated RNA, so they sequenced expressed TCRB transcripts. Here immunoSEQ multiplex PCR was the method, and the copy in TCRdb shows in-frame clones only, minus some. Of about 160,000 clones listed, around 8.6% are singletons. The sample taken for sequencing was central memory CD4+ T cells from blood. The receptors come from a woman aged 18-30 years with type 1 diabetes.

The chain links TRBV27 to TRBJ2-4; D perhaps matches TRBD1 (6 bases). Germline V gene lookup returns CDR1 MNHEY and CDR2 SMNVEV (reference sequence). The CDR3 loop spans 13 amino acids. V gave up 9 bases and J gave up 5 bases, with 14 bases separating them. In DNA, the CDR3 is TGTGCCAGGCCCCCAGGGGCGGAAAACATTCAGTACTTC. It specifies CARPPGAENIQYF.

This chain connects TRBV18 to TRBJ1-2; D is unresolved. Trimming removed 3 bases at V and 7 bases at J, with 6 bases between. The CDR3 length is 11 residues. Germline V gene sequence: CDR1 KGHSH, CDR2 LQKENI. In DNA form, the CDR3 reads TGTGCCAGCTCACCTCGGGTTGGCTACACCTTC. Its translation is CASSPRVGYTF. Filled out from reference TRBV18 and TRBJ1-2, the complete variable domain reads NAGVMQNPRHLVRRRGQEARLRCSPMKGHSHVYWYRQLPEEGLKFMVYLQKENIIDESGMPKERFSAEFPKEGPSILRIQQVVRGDSAAYFCASSPRVGYTFGSGTRLTVV.